This note documents a single T cell receptor (beta chain) sequence. The table came from immunoSEQ multiplex PCR; TCRdb's copy has only in-frame clones and leaves some out. The data show more than 85,000 clones, around 87% seen once. The CDR3 contains 17 residues. Germline V CDR1 and CDR2: SGHRS, YFSETQ. The V end was cut by 2 bases, the J end by 8 bases, with 23 bases between. This specimen comes from a study of T cell responses to AZD1222 COVID-19 vaccine. This TCR was recovered from an adult in good health. Sample: peripheral blood, taken on day 0 of AZD1222 vaccination. V and J are TRBV5-1 and TRBJ2-1; possibly TRBD2 for D (5 bases). The CDR3 DNA follows: TGCGCCAGCAGCTTTTGGTCAAGGTTGAGGGTTGAGGATGAGCAGTTCTTC. Translation gives CASSFWSRLRVEDEQFF.